Presented here are 26 T cell receptor beta chains from one specimen sequenced in a study of blood T cells in healthy people across ages. For the second PCR, which ran for about 7 to 11 cycles, a sample-barcoded 5' primer and a J-beta primer mix were used. From the 5' RACE reads, TCRdb called clonotypes with MiXCR, one entry per CDR3 protein. The sample shows some 1.6 million distinct CDR3 sequences, 34% of them seen only once. The specimen was blood. The receptors stem from a woman aged 25 to 39 in good health.

The V and J genes are TRBV7-3 and TRBJ2-2; the D is unclear. Per germline, CDR1 SGHTA and CDR2 FQGTGA. Trimming left V 2 bases short and J 5 bases short, with 9 bases between. This CDR3 spans 14 amino acids. CDR3 nucleotides: TGTGCCAGCAGCTTACAAAGTGGTACCGGGGAGCTGTTTTTT. Protein: CASSLQSGTGELFF.

The genes are TRBV4-2 and TRBJ1-4; 7 bases agree with TRBD1. Looked up from germline, CDR1 is LGHNA and CDR2 is YNFKEQ. Trimming removed 4 bases from V and 7 bases from J; junction bases left unmatched: 9. This CDR3 comprises 15 residues. CDR3 sequence: CASSPRRGAGEKLFF. The DNA of the CDR3 is TGTGCCAGCAGCCCTCGCAGGGGGGCGGGTGAAAAACTGTTTTTT.

The chain recombines TRBV5-1 with TRBJ1-1; D is possibly TRBD1 (5 bases). Germline CDR1 reads SGHRS; CDR2 reads YFSETQ. Trimming took 4 bases from V and 6 from J, leaving 19 bases between them. CDR3 length: 15 residues. The CDR3 DNA reads TGCGCCAGCAGCCTGGGCTCACAGGTTTGCTCTGAAGCTTTCTTT. It translates to CASSLGSQVCSEAFF. The full variable domain, in which reference TRBV5-1 and TRBJ1-1 provide the parts outside the CDR3, is KAGVTQTPRYLIKTRGQQVTLSCSPISGHRSVSWYQQTPGQGLQFLFEYFSETQRNKGNFPGRFSGRQFSNSRSEMNVSTLELGDSALYLCASSLGSQVCSEAFFGQGTRLTVV.

The chain uses TRBV27 and TRBJ2-7, with 11 nucleotides matching TRBD2. The germline V gene encodes CDR1 MNHEY and CDR2 SMNVEV (reference sequence). This CDR3 is 15 amino acids long. Unmatched junction bases numbered 4, after V lost 4 bases and J lost 2 bases. DNA of the CDR3: TGTGCCAGCAGTTATAGCGGGAGGGCCGCCTACGAGCAGTACTTC. Translating gives CASSYSGRAAYEQYF.

V is TRBV20-1 and J is TRBJ2-1; TRBD2 matches at 8 bases. CDR3 length equals 15 residues. Germline V gene data show CDR1 as DFQATT and CDR2 as SNEGSKA (reference sequence). V was clipped by 7 bases and J by 2 bases; unmatched bases: 10. CDR3 nucleotide sequence: TGCAGTGTGCAGAATAGCGGGGCAGCCTACAATGAGCAGTTCTTC. It codes for CSVQNSGAAYNEQFF.

This clonotype was recorded once. V gene TRBV6-5 combines with J gene TRBJ2-3, with TRBD2 matching over 8 bases. With 4 bases clipped from V and 6 bases from J, the junction kept 6 bases outside the gene matches. This CDR3 is built from 14 residues. From germline, CDR1 is MNHEY and CDR2 SVGAGI. In DNA, the CDR3 is TGTGCCAGCAGTTCTAAGCGGGGGCTGGATACGCAGTATTTT. Residues: CASSSKRGLDTQYF.

This CDR3 is CASSIVVGTQNEQFF. CDR3 coding DNA: TGTGCCAGCAGCATAGTGGTTGGGACCCAGAATGAGCAGTTCTTC. The chain recombines TRBV7-2 with TRBJ2-1; D may be TRBD1 or TRBD2 (5 bases each). Germline assignment: CDR1 SGHTA and CDR2 FQGNSA. V was cut by 5 bases and J by 7 bases, with 18 bases left in between. The CDR3 loop spans 15 amino acids.

The V and J genes are TRBV11-2 and TRBJ1-1, with unresolved D. Germline CDR1 reads SGHAT; CDR2 reads FQNNGV. This CDR3 has 14 residues. The germline V and J ends were trimmed by 5 bases and 1 base, with 11 bases remaining between them. The chain's CDR3 is CASSGRAQNTEAFF. In nucleotides, the CDR3 is TGTGCCAGCAGCGGACGCGCACAGAACACTGAAGCTTTCTTT. The full variable domain, rest sourced from reference TRBV11-2 and TRBJ1-1, is EAGVAQSPRYKIIEKRQSVAFWCNPISGHATLYWYQQILGQGPKLLIQFQNNGVVDDSQLPKDRFSAERLKGVDSTLKIQPAKLEDSAVYLCASSGRAQNTEAFFGQGTRLTVV.

The V gene is TRBV28, the J gene TRBJ1-2, with a weak D call TRBD1 (5 bases). This CDR3 is built from 14 residues. Germline values: CDR1 MDHEN, CDR2 SYDVKM. Deletions cut 8 bases from V and 3 bases from J, with 16 bases between. The CDR3 is CASRYHGGDYGYTF. The CDR3 coding sequence is TGTGCCAGCCGTTATCATGGGGGGGACTATGGCTACACCTTC.

The genes are TRBV18 and TRBJ2-2; 9 bases are a match to TRBD1. CDR1 and CDR2 (germline): KGHSH, LQKENI. The CDR3 loop spans 15 amino acids. Germline trimming cut 4 bases from V and 3 bases from J; bases unmatched to any gene: 3. CDR3 bases: TGTGCCAGCTCACTACGACAGGGGGACACCGGGGAGCTGTTTTTT. Encoded protein: CASSLRQGDTGELFF.

The genes are TRBV7-3 and TRBJ2-1, with 9 bases that match TRBD2. Per germline, CDR1 SGHTA and CDR2 FQGTGA. J gave up 0 bases and V 3 bases, and 3 bases lay outside the gene matches. CDR3 length: 16 amino acids. CDR3 sequence: CASSFSGSPSYNEQFF. CDR3 DNA: TGTGCCAGCAGCTTTAGCGGGAGCCCCTCCTACAATGAGCAGTTCTTC.

Details on this clonotype: The CDR3 does not close with the conserved phenylalanine or tryptophan, likely indicating a read error. The chain couples TRBV10-3 to TRBJ2-3, with D possibly being TRBD1 (6 bases). CDR1 and CDR2 (germline): ENHRY, SYGVKD. V was cut by 6 bases and J by 5 bases, with 6 bases left in between. CDR3 length equals 11 residues. CDR3 DNA: TGTGCCATCAGGACAGGAGATACGCAGTATTTG. This encodes CAIRTGDTQYL.

This clonotype was counted only a few times. V gene TRBV20-1 combines with J gene TRBJ2-5; D is ambiguous. The CDR3 runs 12 residues. V dropped 3 bases and J dropped 11 bases, with 16 bases sitting between them. CDR1 is DFQATT, CDR2 SNEGSKA, per germline (reference sequence). CDR3 bases: TGCAGTGCTAGTGATCAGCTAGAGCAGCAGTACTTC. Amino acids: CSASDQLEQQYF.

This clonotype has only a few counts. CDR3 residues: CSARDLLVREGWETQYF. The CDR3 DNA sequence: TGCAGTGCTAGAGATCTGTTGGTCCGGGAGGGGTGGGAGACCCAGTACTTC. This chain links TRBV20-1 with TRBJ2-5; the match to TRBD2 covers 8 bases. J lost 5 bases, V lost 0 bases, and 14 bases had no gene match. CDR3 length: 17 amino acids. The germline V gene has CDR1 DFQATT and CDR2 SNEGSKA (reference sequence).

This clonotype was observed a handful of times. The gene calls are TRBV6-1 and TRBJ1-2; no definite D call. The CDR3 totals 17 residues. Germline V lookup: CDR1 MNHNS, CDR2 SASEGT. V lost 3 bases, J lost 4 bases, and 21 bases lay in between. The CDR3 reads CASSDYSVTANSYGYTF. Written as DNA, the CDR3 is TGTGCCAGCAGTGATTATTCCGTGACCGCTAATTCCTATGGCTACACCTTC.

Turning to this clonotype: A single base separates this from a much larger clone, so it may be a read error. This rearrangement joins TRBV29-1 to TRBJ2-3; D may be TRBD2 (6 bases). CDR3 length: 12 residues. Germline V gives CDR1 SQVTM, CDR2 ANQGSEA. V shed 4 bases and J shed 4 bases, with 9 bases lying between them. For the CDR3, the DNA is TGCAGCGTTGTACTAGCAGCAGATACGCAGTATTTT. Encoded protein: CSVVLAADTQYF.

This clonotype was seen once. The chain has TRBV11-2 and TRBJ2-1; D is uncertain. This CDR3 has 14 amino acids. Per germline, CDR1 SGHAT and CDR2 FQNNGV. The ends were cut back, 4 bases at V and 5 bases at J, with 12 bases in the middle. DNA for the CDR3: TGTGCCAGCAGCTCCCTGAAGGGTCACAATGAGCAGTTCTTC. It codes for CASSSLKGHNEQFF.

A single count supports this clonotype. The chain combines TRBV5-6 with TRBJ1-1; D not certain. The CDR3 totals 17 residues. In germline, CDR1 is SGHDT, CDR2 YYEEEE. The germline V and J ends were trimmed by 0 bases and 1 base, with 16 bases remaining between them. DNA for the CDR3: TGTGCCAGCAGCTTGGCGGTACACCGGATCGGGAACACTGAAGCTTTCTTT. Protein sequence: CASSLAVHRIGNTEAFF. Combining the CDR3 with reference TRBV5-6 and TRBJ1-1 gives the whole variable domain DAGVTQSPTHLIKTRGQQVTLRCSPKSGHDTVSWYQQALGQGPQFIFQYYEEEERQRGNFPDRFSGHQFPNYSSELNVNALLLGDSALYLCASSLAVHRIGNTEAFFGQGTRLTVV.

The J gene is TRBJ2-4, the V gene TRBV28; 7 bases map to TRBD2. Germline values: CDR1 MDHEN, CDR2 SYDVKM. V gave up 8 bases and J gave up 3 bases; unmatched junction bases: 7. The CDR3 extends over 14 amino acids. CDR3 sequence: CASYAGRGKNIQYF. In DNA form, the CDR3 reads TGTGCCAGCTACGCGGGGAGGGGCAAAAACATTCAGTACTTC.

This clonotype has just a few counts. The J gene is TRBJ2-1, the V gene TRBV7-2; D is perhaps TRBD1 (6 bases). Germline V lookup: CDR1 SGHTA, CDR2 FQGNSA. Trimming left V 4 bases short and J 5 bases short, with 21 bases between. This CDR3 contains 17 residues. The CDR3: CASSSRGRTSLDNEQFF. Here the CDR3 DNA reads TGTGCCAGCAGCTCCAGGGGCCGCACCTCGCTTGACAATGAGCAGTTCTTC.

The chain joins TRBV11-2 to TRBJ2-5, with no clear D. The CDR3 runs 13 residues. The ends were cut back, 6 bases at V and 5 bases at J, with 13 bases in the middle. In germline, CDR1 is SGHAT, CDR2 FQNNGV. CDR3: CASRIVGWETQYF. Here the CDR3 DNA reads TGTGCCAGCAGGATAGTAGGGTGGGAGACCCAGTACTTC. Filled out from reference TRBV11-2 and TRBJ2-5, the complete variable domain reads EAGVAQSPRYKIIEKRQSVAFWCNPISGHATLYWYQQILGQGPKLLIQFQNNGVVDDSQLPKDRFSAERLKGVDSTLKIQPAKLEDSAVYLCASRIVGWETQYFGPGTRLLVL.

The chain joins TRBV7-2 to TRBJ2-1; D perhaps matches TRBD2 (6 bases). Germline CDR1 is SGHTA and CDR2 is FQGNSA. Trimming removed 1 base at V and 8 bases at J, with 15 bases between. The CDR3 is 15 residues long. DNA for the CDR3: TGTGCCAGCAGCTTAGACGGGAGCGTCATGCATGAGCAGTTCTTC. Translating gives CASSLDGSVMHEQFF.

This sequence joins TRBV6-5 and TRBJ2-3, with D perhaps matching TRBD1 or TRBD2 (6 bases each). In germline, CDR1 is MNHEY, CDR2 SVGAGI. The CDR3 runs to 14 residues. V was shortened by 0 bases and J by 6 bases, with 10 bases between the two germline ends. CDR3 sequence: CASSYSGGHDTQYF. The CDR3 DNA sequence: TGTGCCAGCAGTTACTCAGGGGGGCATGATACGCAGTATTTT.

The sample holds many counts of this clonotype. The chain uses TRBV14 and TRBJ2-1; D ambiguous. The CDR3 is 13 amino acids. Trimming removed 2 bases from V and 7 bases from J, with 9 bases in between. Looked up from germline, CDR1 is SGHDN and CDR2 is FVKESK. CDR3 protein: CASSQQLMNEQFF. DNA for the CDR3: TGTGCCAGCAGCCAACAACTGATGAATGAGCAGTTCTTC.

The DNA of the CDR3 is TGCGCCAGCAGCCAAAGGCCTGGTGGCAATCAGCCCCAGCATTTT. This codes for CASSQRPGGNQPQHF. The rearrangement uses TRBV4-1 and TRBJ1-5; D not resolved. The CDR3 is 15 amino acids. The germline gives CDR1 MGHRA, CDR2 YSYEKL. V lost 2 bases, J lost 2 bases, and 10 bases lay in between.

This chain joins TRBV6-2 or TRBV6-3 and TRBJ1-2; D might be TRBD1 (5 bases). The CDR3 is 15 amino acids. V lost 2 bases and J lost 8, with 18 bases in between. Germline V gives CDR1 MNHEY, CDR2 SVGEGT. The CDR3 loop reads CASSYGRGISEGYTF. The CDR3 nucleotides are TGTGCCAGCAGTTACGGCCGGGGGATTTCGGAAGGCTACACCTTC.